This T cell receptor (beta chain) was captured in a study of monozygotic twins with inflammatory bowel disease. Points from the study as a whole: The inverse Simpson measure of TCRbeta diversity was lower in IBD patients than in healthy co-twins.

Turning to this clonotype: As yet, its antigen is unknown.

Germline values: CDR1 SNHLY, CDR2 FYNNEI. The length of the CDR3 is 12 residues. TCRdb reprocessed the 5' RACE reads, keeping one entry per CDR3 protein, no DNA. Its table lists 400,000 or so distinct CDR3 sequences. The gene calls are TRBV2 and TRBJ1-1; TCRdb returns TRBD1, unconfirmable since there is no DNA. The specimen sequenced was blood. The receptor's source is a human donor with ulcerative colitis or Crohn's disease, or a healthy co-twin of an affected twin (not recorded which). CDR3 protein: CASVGQGGEAFF.